Following are 26 T cell receptor beta chains from one sample sequenced in a study of Ad26.COV2.S vaccination and SARS-CoV-2 variants. Treatment indicated: some 20 received Ad26.COV2.S at low or high dose, single or two shots; several received placebo; per-sample allocation not given. All samples were drawn on day 63, counting from the first vaccine or placebo injection. Profiled with immunoSEQ multiplex PCR; TCRdb holds only in-frame clones, not every one. The repertoire consists of 300,000 to 400,000 clones, with roughly 88% occurring once and the leading ten covering around 5.5%. This specimen consisted of peripheral blood, obtained in a trial of Ad26.COV2.S vaccine versus placebo. The receptors come from a person between 18 and 65 years old who received the Ad26.COV2.S COVID-19 vaccine or a placebo.

CDR3 in DNA: TGTGCCAGCTCACCTACATACGGCGCCCGAGGGGATACGCAGTATTTT. Its protein product is CASSPTYGARGDTQYF. This chain links TRBV18 with TRBJ2-3; D perhaps matches TRBD2 (5 bases). CDR3 length: 16 amino acids. Germline V gives CDR1 KGHSH, CDR2 LQKENI. Trimming removed 3 bases at V and 6 bases at J, with 19 bases between.

V usage is TRBV6-5 and J usage is TRBJ2-7; TRBD1 matches 9 bases. This CDR3 contains 15 residues. V shed 2 bases, J shed 5 bases, and the junction held 7 bases outside the gene matches. CDR1 and CDR2 from the germline V gene are MNHEY and SVGAGI. This chain's CDR3 is CASSYPGQGGHEQYF. Here the CDR3 DNA reads TGTGCCAGCAGTTACCCGGGACAGGGAGGTCACGAGCAGTACTTC.

The genes are TRBV9 and TRBJ2-3; possible D gene TRBD1, 5 bases. This CDR3 region has 16 residues. Germline V CDR1 and CDR2: SGDLS, YYNGEE. The V end was cut by 3 bases, the J end by 3 bases, with 17 bases between. The CDR3 reads CASSAQGGPATDTQYF. Here the CDR3 DNA reads TGTGCCAGCAGCGCCCAGGGTGGCCCGGCGACAGATACGCAGTATTTT. Based on the CDR3 plus reference TRBV9 and TRBJ2-3, the full variable domain is DSGVTQTPKHLITATGQRVTLRCSPRSGDLSVYWYQQSLDQGLQFLIQYYNGEERAKGNILERFSAQQFPDLHSELNLSSLELGDSALYFCASSAQGGPATDTQYFGPGTRLTVL.

The chain has TRBV28 and TRBJ2-5; weak D call: TRBD1 (6 bases). Trimming left V 2 bases short and J 5 bases short, with 18 bases between. The CDR3 is 16 amino acids. Germline V gene sequence: CDR1 MDHEN, CDR2 SYDVKM. CDR3 bases: TGTGCCAGCAGTTTAGGCAGGACAGTAGGCATGGAGACCCAGTACTTC. Translated: CASSLGRTVGMETQYF.

The J gene is TRBJ1-5, the V gene TRBV6-2 or TRBV6-3; 7 nucleotides line up with TRBD1. Unmatched junction bases numbered 17, after V lost 2 bases and J lost 4 bases. The CDR3 totals 19 residues. CDR1 and CDR2 from the germline V gene are MNHEY and SVGEGT. CDR3 nucleotides: TGTGCCAGCAGTTACGGTGCTCAACTAGGGACAGAAGAAAATCAGCCCCAGCATTTT. It translates to CASSYGAQLGTEENQPQHF.

The chain carries TRBV29-1 and TRBJ1-2; D gene unclear. CDR1 and CDR2 from the germline V gene are SQVTM and ANQGSEA. Trimming took off 3 bases at V and 4 bases at J, with 12 bases between the two ends. The CDR3 contains 13 residues. The CDR3 DNA sequence: TGCAGCGTTGATGGTTCCCTAACCTATGGCTACACCTTC. Translated, it gives CSVDGSLTYGYTF.

V is TRBV7-9 and J is TRBJ1-1; D gene ambiguous. V gave up 4 bases and J gave up 3 bases, with 9 bases separating them. The CDR3 spans 13 residues. CDR1 SEHNR and CDR2 FQNEAQ come from the germline V gene (reference sequence). Here the CDR3 reads CASSWEDYTEAFF. CDR3 nucleotide sequence: TGTGCCAGCAGCTGGGAGGACTACACTGAAGCTTTCTTT.

This chain joins TRBV11-3 and TRBJ1-1; D uncertain. Deletions cut 5 bases from V and 2 bases from J, with 18 bases between. The germline V gene encodes CDR1 SGHNT and CDR2 YENEEA. This CDR3 is 16 amino acids long. The DNA of the CDR3 is TGTGCCAGCAGCCCCGGGAGGAACTTCCTCAACACTGAAGCTTTCTTT. This sequence encodes CASSPGRNFLNTEAFF.

This clone was seen once. This chain connects TRBV7-2 to TRBJ1-3, with no clear D. Germline CDR1 is SGHTA and CDR2 is FQGNSA. Trimming removed 6 bases from V and 9 bases from J, with 27 bases in between. The length of the CDR3 is 17 residues. The CDR3 DNA reads TGTGCCAGCAGACATACACAGACGTCTGGCCGCCTTAGCACCATATATTTT. It translates to CASRHTQTSGRLSTIYF.

The J gene is TRBJ2-1, the V gene TRBV7-2; D ambiguous. Between the trimmed V and J ends, which lost 2 bases and 8 bases, there was a span of 7 bases. Germline-derived CDR1 and CDR2 are SGHTA and FQGNSA. CDR3 length equals 12 residues. CDR3 sequence: CASSLRVHEQFF. The CDR3 DNA reads TGTGCCAGCAGCTTAAGGGTCCATGAGCAGTTCTTC.

This clone was detected once. V is TRBV4-1 and J is TRBJ2-1; either TRBD1 or TRBD2 may supply D (7 bases each). The CDR3 is made up of 16 amino acids. Germline lookup yields CDR1 MGHRA and CDR2 YSYEKL. The V gene lost 0 bases and the J gene lost 7 bases, with 16 bases spanning the gap. In DNA form, the CDR3 reads TGCGCCAGCAGCCAAGACAGGGGGGGCCGGTGGAATGAGCAGTTCTTC. Its translation is CASSQDRGGRWNEQFF.

V is TRBV10-3 and J is TRBJ1-2, with D maybe TRBD1 (5 bases). The CDR3 extends over 13 amino acids. CDR1 ENHRY and CDR2 SYGVKD come from the germline V gene. Trimming cost V 8 bases and J 6 bases, with 16 bases left between them. CDR3 bases: TGTGCCATCCGCTCTTGGGGGGGAGATGGCTACACCTTC. This sequence encodes CAIRSWGGDGYTF.

This chain links TRBV6-6 with TRBJ2-7, with D maybe TRBD2 (6 bases). V lost 5 bases and J 3 bases, leaving 8 bases between the germline ends. The CDR3 totals 12 residues. CDR1 is MNHNY, CDR2 SVGAGI, per germline (reference sequence). CDR3 sequence (DNA): TGTGCCAGCAGTGCCGGGAGCTACGAGCAGTACGTC. This codes for CASSAGSYEQYV.

The chain couples TRBV5-8 to TRBJ2-5; D unclear. The germline CDR1 and CDR2 sequences are SGHTS and YDEGEE. This CDR3 has 16 residues. Deletions cut 2 bases from V and 2 bases from J, with 16 bases between. This CDR3 is CASSFSFSVRQETQYF. DNA for the CDR3: TGTGCCAGCAGCTTTAGTTTCTCGGTACGACAAGAGACCCAGTACTTC. The entire variable domain, with the rest obtained from reference TRBV5-8 and TRBJ2-5, is as follows: EAGVTQSPTHLIKTRGQQATLRCSPISGHTSVYWYQQALGLGLQFLLWYDEGEERNRGNFPPRFSGRQFPNYSSELNVNALELEDSALYLCASSFSFSVRQETQYFGPGTRLLVL.

The genes are TRBV30 and TRBJ1-3; D is possibly TRBD1 (5 bases). Germline values: CDR1 GTSNPN, CDR2 SVGIG (reference sequence). V was clipped by 4 bases and J by 9 bases, with 16 bases between them. This CDR3 is 13 amino acids long. CDR3 bases: TGTGCCTGGACCCCACGCGGGGGGTTCACCATATATTTT. Its protein is CAWTPRGGFTIYF. Looking up the rest from reference TRBV30 and TRBJ1-3 gives the full variable domain: SQTIHQWPATLVQPVGSPLSLECTVEGTSNPNLYWYRQAAGRGLQLLFYSVGIGQISSEVPQNLSASRPQDRQFILSSKKLLLSDSGFYLCAWTPRGGFTIYFGEGSWLTVV.

This sequence joins TRBV2 and TRBJ2-5; D might be TRBD2 (5 bases). The CDR3 extends over 13 amino acids. V shed 4 bases and J shed 5 bases, with 11 bases lying between them. Germline V gene lookup returns CDR1 SNHLY and CDR2 FYNNEI. CDR3 sequence (DNA): TGTGCCAGCAGTGTTGAGGGTTGGGAGACCCAGTACTTC. Amino acids: CASSVEGWETQYF.

The CDR3 DNA sequence: TGTGCCAGCAGCTTAGTAGGGACAGGGCTTGAAAACATTCAGTACTTC. The encoded protein is CASSLVGTGLENIQYF. V gene TRBV7-2 combines with J gene TRBJ2-4, with 9 positions matching TRBD1. The length of the CDR3 is 16 residues. CDR1 is SGHTA and CDR2 is FQGNSA in the germline V gene. Trimming took 1 base from V and 5 from J; bases not matched to a gene: 6. Variable domain in full (rest from reference TRBV7-2 and TRBJ2-4): GAGVSQSPSNKVTEKGKDVELRCDPISGHTALYWYRQSLGQGLEFLIYFQGNSAPDKSGLPSDRFSAERTGGSVSTLTIQRTQQEDSAVYLCASSLVGTGLENIQYFGAGTRLSVL.

The chain has TRBV6-2 or TRBV6-3 and TRBJ2-4, with D hard to call. Germline values: CDR1 MNHEY, CDR2 SVGEGT. The CDR3 runs 12 residues. V gave up 2 bases and J gave up 3 bases, with 2 bases separating them. CDR3 nucleotides: TGTGCCAGCAGTTACGTCAAAAACATTCAGTACTTC. This translates into CASSYVKNIQYF.

The chain links TRBV28 to TRBJ1-2; D might be TRBD1 (5 bases). CDR3 length: 18 residues. Germline V gene lookup returns CDR1 MDHEN and CDR2 SYDVKM. V gave up 5 bases and J gave up 6 bases, with 28 bases separating them. CDR3 sequence: CASSTRGGGYVGTDGYTF. CDR3 nucleotides: TGTGCCAGCAGTACACGAGGCGGGGGTTATGTTGGAACTGATGGCTACACCTTC.

This chain joins TRBV9 and TRBJ1-3, with 7 bases identical to TRBD1. The CDR3 is 15 amino acids. Trimming removed 4 bases from V and 0 bases from J; junction bases left unmatched: 4. From germline, CDR1 is SGDLS and CDR2 YYNGEE. The CDR3: CASSPGTDSGNTIYF. The CDR3 DNA follows: TGTGCCAGCAGCCCTGGGACAGACTCTGGAAACACCATATATTTT.

The V call is TRBV6-2 or TRBV6-3, the J call TRBJ2-5; the D gene is possibly TRBD1 (5 bases). V was pared by 0 bases and J by 1 base, with 6 bases between. Germline CDR1 MNHEY, CDR2 SVGEGT. The length of the CDR3 is 14 residues. The CDR3 DNA reads as TGTGCCAGCAGTTACTCCAGGGTCCAAGAGACCCAGTACTTC. Translation: CASSYSRVQETQYF.

A single count supports this clone. The rearrangement uses TRBV6-2 or TRBV6-3 and TRBJ2-5; the D is unclear. CDR1 and CDR2 (germline): MNHEY, SVGEGT. Trimming left V 0 bases short and J 4 bases short, with 12 bases between. This CDR3 comprises 15 residues. Written as DNA, the CDR3 is TGTGCCAGCAGTTACTCTGGGCTAACGGGAGAGACCCAGTACTTC. Its protein product is CASSYSGLTGETQYF.

The chain is built from TRBV7-2 and TRBJ1-5; no reliable D call. This CDR3 has 14 residues. Germline V gives CDR1 SGHTA, CDR2 FQGNSA. The V gene lost 5 bases and the J gene lost 5 bases, with 13 bases spanning the gap. CDR3 bases: TGTGCCAGCAGCCACAGTCCAGGTGATCAGCCCCAGCATTTT. Translation: CASSHSPGDQPQHF.

This clone was seen only once. The chain combines TRBV9 with TRBJ2-5, with 8 bases aligning to TRBD2. Germline V CDR1 and CDR2: SGDLS, YYNGEE. Germline trimming cut 4 bases from V and 3 bases from J; bases unmatched to any gene: 14. The CDR3 length is 17 residues. Here the CDR3 DNA reads TGTGCCAGCAGCCCGCGGGGGGCGTCGGGGGCTAAAGAGACCCAGTACTTC. It translates to CASSPRGASGAKETQYF.

The chain employs TRBV6-5 and TRBJ1-5; D not resolved. Germline loops: CDR1 MNHEY, CDR2 SVGAGI. The CDR3 consists of 13 residues. V dropped 4 bases and J dropped 8 bases, with 12 bases sitting between them. CDR3 in amino acids: CASSWIGREPQHF. In nucleotides, the CDR3 is TGTGCCAGCAGTTGGATAGGGAGGGAGCCCCAGCATTTT.

V is TRBV4-1 and J is TRBJ2-4, with 8 nucleotides matching TRBD1. The CDR3 is 21 residues long. V was clipped by 1 base and J by 2 bases; unmatched bases: 19. CDR1 is MGHRA, CDR2 YSYEKL, per germline. CDR3 bases: TGCGCCAGCAGCCAAGTGAAGCCCCCAGGGGGCGCAGGGTCGACCAAAAACATTCAGTACTTC. Residues: CASSQVKPPGGAGSTKNIQYF.